A selection of T cell receptor beta chains follows, all from one sample in a study of T cell changes during pregnancy in multiple sclerosis. Assay: immunoSEQ multiplex PCR; the TCRdb copy retains only in-frame clones and omits some. The data contain tens of thousands of clones, roughly 88% of them seen just once; the ten biggest clones take up 4.5%. The sample in question was peripheral blood, obtained in the second trimester of pregnancy. These receptors all come from a female donor in good health, enrolled as a control in a pregnancy study. CDR3s include the opening cysteine and the closing phenylalanine or tryptophan. The D gene is left open where the match is weak. Size values are once, few and many counts, or a class for expanded clones, and some rows have none.

d_call j_call clone_size cdr3_length v_call cdr3_nt cdr3_aa
TRBD2 TRBJ2-1 - 17 TRBV7-6 TGTGCCAGCAGCTTAGATGGGACTAGCGGGTCCTCCCGGGAGCAGTTCTTC CASSLDGTSGSSREQFF
TRBD1 TRBJ2-7 once 15 TRBV4-3 TGCGCCAGCAGCCAAGAAGGGACAGGCTACTACGAGCAGTACTTC CASSQEGTGYYEQYF
- TRBJ1-2 - 14 TRBV4-1 TGCGCCAGCAGCCAAGAAGGGGCAGGGGTTGGCTACACCTTC CASSQEGAGVGYTF
TRBD1 TRBJ2-4 - 15 TRBV2 TGTGCCAGCAGTCCTGACAGGGACGGCAAAAACATTCAGTACTTC CASSPDRDGKNIQYF
TRBD1 TRBJ1-1 - 14 TRBV6-1 TGTGCCAGCGAACAGGGGTTCGGAGGCACTGAAGCTTTCTTT CASEQGFGGTEAFF
TRBD1 TRBJ2-3 - 16 TRBV7-6 TGTGCCAGCAGCTCCCGACAGGGGGCGCCGGCAGATACGCAGTATTTT CASSSRQGAPADTQYF
- TRBJ1-4 - 13 TRBV27 TGTGCCAGCAGTCCCACCGGAGATGAAAAACTGTTTTTT CASSPTGDEKLFF
- TRBJ1-2 - 13 TRBV19 TGTGCCAGTAGTGGTTTAGGGGACTATGGCTACACCTTC CASSGLGDYGYTF
TRBD1 TRBJ1-2 - 12 TRBV5-6 TGTGCCAGCAGCGAGCGACAGGGAAGCTACACCTTC CASSERQGSYTF
- TRBJ1-5 - 13 TRBV15 TGTGCCACCAGCAGAGCAGGGTATCAGCCCCAGCATTTT CATSRAGYQPQHF
- TRBJ2-5 - 13 TRBV30 TGTGCCACCAGGGGAGTACGTACAGAGACCCAGTACTTC CATRGVRTETQYF
TRBD2 TRBJ2-7 - 15 TRBV28 TGTGCCAGCAGTCCCCATCTAGCGGGAACCTACGAGCAGTACTTC CASSPHLAGTYEQYF
- TRBJ2-1 - 16 TRBV7-6 TGTGCCAGCAGCTTAGAAGCGGAGGGGTCCTACAATGAGCAGTTCTTC CASSLEAEGSYNEQFF
TRBD1 TRBJ2-5 - 15 TRBV7-9 TGTGCCAGCAGCTTTTCGCGGACAGGGGGAGAGACCCAGTACTTC CASSFSRTGGETQYF
- TRBJ2-7 - 14 TRBV5-1 TGCGCCAGCAGCCTCAGCGGAAGCTCCTACGAGCAGTACTTC CASSLSGSSYEQYF
- TRBJ1-3 - 17 TRBV7-2 TGTGCCAGCAGCGAACGGCGATTACAGGGAGCTGGAAACACCATATATTTT CASSERRLQGAGNTIYF
TRBD2 TRBJ2-7 - 14 TRBV7-6 TGTGCCAGCAGCCTGAAAGGGACTAGCGGCGAGCAGTACTTC CASSLKGTSGEQYF